Following are 17 T cell receptor beta chains from one sample sequenced in a study of CD8 T cells in ankylosing spondylitis. TCRdb re-derived calls from the 5' RACE reads in MiXCR, one entry per CDR3 protein. The table includes 200,000 to 250,000 distinct CDR3 sequences, roughly a tenth detected once. Sequencing was performed on blood, either unsorted or a sorted T cell fraction (not recorded which). These receptors all come from a male donor with ankylosing spondylitis or in good health (not recorded which).

This clonotype was seen at least ten times. The genes are TRBV5-6 and TRBJ1-5; no reliable D call. The CDR3 spans 15 residues. Germline CDR1 and CDR2: SGHDT and YYEEEE. V lost 4 bases and J 0 bases, leaving 11 bases between the germline ends. CDR3 coding DNA: TGTGCCAGCAGCGCGGGCCGGCTTAGCAATCAGCCCCAGCATTTT. This sequence encodes CASSAGRLSNQPQHF.

This clonotype was found many times. The chain is built from TRBV20-1 and TRBJ2-3; perhaps D is TRBD1 or TRBD2 (5 bases each). Trimming removed 3 bases from V and 0 bases from J, with 16 bases in between. The length of the CDR3 is 16 residues. Germline V gene data show CDR1 as DFQATT and CDR2 as SNEGSKA (reference sequence). CDR3: CSASSTGTRSTDTQYF. In nucleotides, the CDR3 is TGCAGTGCTAGCTCAACCGGGACCCGGAGCACAGATACGCAGTATTTT.

V is TRBV20-1 and J is TRBJ2-2, with D perhaps given as TRBD1 or TRBD2 (6 bases each). Trimming cost V 0 bases and J 5 bases, with 10 bases left between them. The CDR3 loop spans 14 amino acids. CDR1 DFQATT and CDR2 SNEGSKA come from the germline V gene (reference sequence). The CDR3 sequence: CSARDPGATGELFF. The CDR3 region has the DNA TGCAGTGCTAGAGATCCGGGGGCGACCGGGGAGCTGTTTTTT.

This clonotype was found many times. The chain carries TRBV3-1 and TRBJ2-7, with 9 bases fitting TRBD2. Trimming removed 7 bases from V and 4 bases from J; junction bases left unmatched: 8. The germline V gene has CDR1 LGHDT and CDR2 YNNKEL (reference sequence). The CDR3 has 14 amino acids. In nucleotides, the CDR3 is TGTGCCAGCACCCCTAGCGGGGTGCCTTACGAGCAGTACTTC. Translation: CASTPSGVPYEQYF.

The table lists this clonotype with many counts. The rearrangement links TRBV6-1 to TRBJ1-6; 11 bases align to TRBD1. Losses at the gene ends were 4 bases for V and 16 bases for J; bases not matched to a gene: 12. Looked up from germline, CDR1 is MNHNS and CDR2 is SASEGT. The length of the CDR3 is 15 residues. DNA of the CDR3: TGTGCCAGCAGTGGAGAAGGGACAGGGGGTTCCCAACTCCACTTT. This translates into CASSGEGTGGSQLHF.

A few counts support this clonotype. V gene TRBV12-3 or TRBV12-4 combines with J gene TRBJ2-2; D might be TRBD1 (5 bases). CDR3 size: 14 residues. V was cut by 3 bases and J by 6 bases, with 11 bases left in between. The DNA of the CDR3 is TGTGCCAGCAGTTTCCGTCAGGGTCCCGGGGAGCTGTTTTTT. Protein: CASSFRQGPGELFF.

The V gene is TRBV12-3 or TRBV12-4, the J gene TRBJ2-2; D uncertain. Trimming left V 7 bases short and J 0 bases short, with 9 bases between. The CDR3 loop spans 14 amino acids. CDR3 residues: CASIRGSNTGELFF. In nucleotides, the CDR3 is TGTGCCAGCATAAGAGGTTCGAACACCGGGGAGCTGTTTTTT.

This clonotype was detected ten times or more. The rearrangement uses TRBV5-1 and TRBJ2-1; TRBD2 matches 9 bases. The CDR3 totals 16 residues. Germline CDR1 reads SGHRS; CDR2 reads YFSETQ. Trimming at V came to 0 bases and at J to 2 bases, leaving 3 bases not matched to a gene. The CDR3 DNA follows: TGCGCCAGCAGCTTGGTTCCTAGCGGGACCTACAATGAGCAGTTCTTC. This gives the protein CASSLVPSGTYNEQFF. The full variable domain, rest sourced from reference TRBV5-1 and TRBJ2-1, is KAGVTQTPRYLIKTRGQQVTLSCSPISGHRSVSWYQQTPGQGLQFLFEYFSETQRNKGNFPGRFSGRQFSNSRSEMNVSTLELGDSALYLCASSLVPSGTYNEQFFGPGTRLTVL.

This clonotype was seen only a few times. The V gene is TRBV20-1, the J gene TRBJ1-4; TRBD1 aligns across 9 bases. Germline V gene sequence: CDR1 DFQATT, CDR2 SNEGSKA (reference sequence). The CDR3 totals 14 residues. V shed 5 bases, J shed 8 bases, and the junction held 9 bases outside the gene matches. In DNA, the CDR3 is TGCAGTGCTCCGGGACAGGGTCGGGACGAAAAACTGTTTTTT. Translating gives CSAPGQGRDEKLFF.

This clonotype was seen at least ten times. This chain joins TRBV20-1 and TRBJ1-5, with 8 bases lining up with TRBD1. This CDR3 has 14 residues. Germline CDR1 DFQATT, CDR2 SNEGSKA (reference sequence). The ends lost 3 bases at V and 2 bases at J; junction bases unmatched: 3. The CDR3, as DNA: TGCAGTGCTAGCGGACAGGGTGGCAATCAGCCCCAGCATTTT. Protein product: CSASGQGGNQPQHF.

There are many counts of this clonotype. The V call is TRBV20-1, the J call TRBJ2-2; D might be TRBD2 (6 bases). Germline lookup yields CDR1 DFQATT and CDR2 SNEGSKA (reference sequence). V lost 5 bases to trimming and J lost 0 bases, with 10 bases between them. The CDR3 sequence is 14 residues long. CDR3 protein: CSAVAEANTGELFF. The CDR3 DNA reads as TGCAGTGCTGTAGCGGAGGCGAACACCGGGGAGCTGTTTTTT.

About this clonotype: A much bigger clone sits one base away, suggesting this may be a read error. The rearrangement links TRBV29-1 to TRBJ1-1; D is perhaps TRBD1 (6 bases). This CDR3 region has 13 residues. CDR1 SQVTM and CDR2 ANQGSEA come from the germline V gene. The V and J ends lost 8 bases and 5 bases respectively, with 18 bases between them. The CDR3 here is CSIGTRSLTEAFF. The DNA of the CDR3 is TGCAGCATAGGGACACGGTCCTTAACTGAAGCTTTCTTT.

This clonotype was observed a single time. A much larger clone lies one base from this, so it may be a read error. The chain uses TRBV29-1 and TRBJ2-3; 11 bases are a match to TRBD2. The CDR3 length is 17 residues. Germline CDR1 SQVTM, CDR2 ANQGSEA. The CDR3 spells CSVGLLLAGVSTDTHYF. The CDR3 bases are TGCAGCGTTGGACTTTTACTAGCGGGGGTAAGCACAGATACGCACTATTTT.

This clonotype was observed a handful of times. This chain connects TRBV5-6 to TRBJ1-5; tentative D call: TRBD1 (6 bases). Trimming cost V 2 bases and J 2 bases, with 14 bases left between them. Germline V gene lookup returns CDR1 SGHDT and CDR2 YYEEEE. The CDR3 runs to 16 residues. CDR3 DNA sequence: TGTGCCAGCAGCTTCTTTACAGGGCTCGGCAATCAGCCCCAGCATTTT. Protein sequence: CASSFFTGLGNQPQHF.

Many counts were recorded for this clonotype. This chain uses TRBV29-1 with TRBJ1-2; D unresolved. The CDR3 runs 11 residues. Germline V gene data show CDR1 as SQVTM and CDR2 as ANQGSEA. V gave up 2 bases and J gave up 8 bases, with 9 bases separating them. CDR3 bases: TGCAGCGTTGAACGTGGCAAAGGCTACACCTTC. Its translation: CSVERGKGYTF.

This clonotype appeared a few times. The V call is TRBV29-1, the J call TRBJ1-2, with D hard to call. CDR1 and CDR2 from the germline V gene are SQVTM and ANQGSEA. This CDR3 comprises 13 residues. The CDR3 bases are TGCATCGCCGCTGGGCCCTCGGGCTATGGCTACACCTTC. This encodes CIAAGPSGYGYTF.

This clonotype has at least ten counts. The chain carries TRBV6-2 or TRBV6-3 and TRBJ2-7; 10 bases are a match to TRBD1. J gave up 5 bases and V 7 bases, and 8 bases lay outside the gene matches. Germline CDR1 and CDR2: MNHEY and SVGEGT. The CDR3 has 14 residues. The CDR3 loop reads CASTSRDRGHEQYF. CDR3 in DNA: TGTGCCAGCACCTCCCGGGACAGGGGCCACGAGCAGTACTTC.